These T cell receptor beta chains were read from a single sample in a study of OX40 agonist ivuxolimab in advanced cancers. Profiled with immunoSEQ multiplex PCR; TCRdb holds only in-frame clones, not every one. The data contain 50,000 to 55,000 clones, about 89% of them singletons. The starting material was CD4+ or CD8+ T cells sorted from blood, obtained in a trial of the OX40 agonist ivuxolimab. These receptors were collected from an adult with an advanced solid tumor such as melanoma, head and neck, liver or kidney cancer. CDR3s include the opening cysteine and the closing phenylalanine or tryptophan. The D gene is left open where the match is weak. A row's size may be missing; if present it is once, few, many or a size class.

TRBV14	TRBJ2-4	TRBD1	NA	CASSQGTALSIQYF	TGTGCCAGCAGCCAGGGGACAGCCCTGAGCATTCAGTACTTC
TRBV27	TRBJ1-4	TRBD1	NA	CASSSRTGINEKLFF	TGTGCCAGCAGTTCTCGGACAGGGATTAATGAAAAACTGTTTTTT
TRBV28	TRBJ2-1	NA	NA	CATRLEGGYNEQFF	TGTGCCACCCGGTTAGAAGGGGGCTACAATGAGCAGTTCTTC
TRBV6-5	TRBJ2-2	TRBD1	NA	CASSPDRGYTGELFF	TGTGCCAGCAGCCCTGACAGGGGGTACACCGGGGAGCTGTTTTTT
TRBV28	TRBJ1-2	TRBD1	NA	CASSSLDRVGYGYTF	TGTGCCAGCAGTTCACTCGACAGGGTGGGCTATGGCTACACCTTC
TRBV6-6	TRBJ1-1	NA	NA	CASSPRLNTEAFF	TGTGCCAGCAGCCCACGGTTGAACACTGAAGCTTTCTTT
TRBV5-8	TRBJ1-1	NA	NA	CASRPVIGEMNTEAFF	TGTGCCAGCAGGCCGGTGATAGGGGAAATGAACACTGAAGCTTTCTTT
TRBV30	TRBJ2-3	TRBD1	NA	CAWLDRGTDTQYF	TGTGCCTGGCTCGACAGGGGCACAGATACGCAGTATTTT
TRBV27	TRBJ2-1	TRBD2	NA	CASRDQRLAQRQFF	TGTGCCAGCAGGGACCAAAGACTAGCACAAAGGCAGTTCTTC
TRBV28	TRBJ2-2	NA	NA	CASSLVSPGELFF	TGTGCCAGCAGTTTAGTCTCCCCCGGGGAGCTGTTTTTT
TRBV7-2	TRBJ2-2	NA	NA	CASSPEGGAGELFF	TGTGCCAGCAGCCCCGAAGGTGGGGCCGGGGAGCTGTTTTTT
TRBV6-5	TRBJ1-1	NA	few	CASRLPRGNTEAFF	TGTGCCAGCAGATTGCCCAGGGGGAACACTGAAGCTTTCTTT
TRBV7-8	TRBJ2-3	TRBD2	NA	CASSLNTAGYTDTQYF	TGTGCCAGCAGCCTCAATACAGCGGGATACACAGATACGCAGTATTTT
TRBV29-1	TRBJ1-6	NA	NA	CSTGTEYNSPLHF	TGCAGCACCGGGACTGAGTATAATTCACCCCTCCACTTT
TRBV11-2	TRBJ1-2	TRBD1	NA	CASSPSRGHVNYGYTF	TGTGCCAGCAGCCCCTCCAGGGGGCATGTCAACTATGGCTACACCTTC
TRBV19	TRBJ1-1	NA	few	CASTFWGKPFEAFF	TGTGCCAGTACTTTTTGGGGCAAACCCTTTGAAGCTTTCTTT
TRBV15	TRBJ2-1	NA	NA	CATSRDWASSYNEQFF	TGTGCCACCAGCAGAGATTGGGCAAGCTCCTACAATGAGCAGTTCTTC
TRBV7-9	TRBJ1-3	NA	NA	CASSLVGSGNTIYF	TGTGCCAGCAGCTTAGTGGGCTCTGGAAACACCATATATTTT
TRBV5-6	TRBJ1-5	NA	NA	CASSDRNQPQHF	TGTGCCAGCAGCGATCGCAATCAGCCCCAGCATTTT
TRBV27	TRBJ2-1	TRBD1	NA	CASILTGGAENEQFF	TGTGCCAGCATCCTGACAGGGGGCGCGGAGAATGAGCAGTTCTTC
TRBV5-1	TRBJ2-1	TRBD2	NA	CASTRLAGALDEQFF	TGCGCCAGCACCCGACTAGCGGGAGCGTTAGATGAGCAGTTCTTC
TRBV7-9	TRBJ2-5	TRBD1	NA	CASSLEPQRTDRGQETQYF	TGTGCCAGCAGCTTAGAACCCCAAAGGACGGACAGGGGTCAAGAGACCCAGTACTTC
TRBV15	TRBJ1-5	NA	NA	CATSTTPRGAAQHF	TGTGCCACCAGCACCACCCCCAGAGGGGCGGCCCAGCATTTT
TRBV25-1	TRBJ1-3	TRBD1	NA	CASSVPGTGNRNTIYF	TGTGCCAGCAGTGTTCCCGGGACAGGAAACCGAAACACCATATATTTT
TRBV2	TRBJ2-2	NA	NA	CASRRDTGYTGELFF	TGTGCCAGCAGGAGGGATACCGGGTACACCGGGGAGCTGTTTTTT
TRBV7-9	TRBJ2-7	TRBD1	NA	CASTLGARGPSYEQYF	TGTGCCAGCACCCTGGGGGCCAGGGGGCCGTCCTACGAGCAGTACTTC
TRBV7-2	TRBJ1-2	NA	NA	CASSLGLNGYTF	TGTGCCAGCAGCTTAGGTTTGAATGGCTACACCTTC
TRBV27	TRBJ1-5	TRBD1	NA	CASSSTGGNSNQPQHF	TGTGCCAGCAGTTCGACAGGGGGAAATAGCAATCAGCCCCAGCATTTT
TRBV30	TRBJ1-5	TRBD1	NA	CAWSKMGQGNSNQPQHF	TGTGCCTGGAGTAAAATGGGACAGGGAAATAGCAATCAGCCCCAGCATTTT
TRBV5-1	TRBJ2-6	TRBD1	once	CASTLTGSGAGANVLTF	TGCGCCAGCACACTGACAGGGTCTGGGGCTGGGGCCAACGTCCTGACTTTC
TRBV30	TRBJ1-6	NA	NA	CAWSGGTTVGTQNSPLHF	TGTGCCTGGAGTGGGGGCACTACGGTGGGGACCCAAAATTCACCCCTCCACTTT